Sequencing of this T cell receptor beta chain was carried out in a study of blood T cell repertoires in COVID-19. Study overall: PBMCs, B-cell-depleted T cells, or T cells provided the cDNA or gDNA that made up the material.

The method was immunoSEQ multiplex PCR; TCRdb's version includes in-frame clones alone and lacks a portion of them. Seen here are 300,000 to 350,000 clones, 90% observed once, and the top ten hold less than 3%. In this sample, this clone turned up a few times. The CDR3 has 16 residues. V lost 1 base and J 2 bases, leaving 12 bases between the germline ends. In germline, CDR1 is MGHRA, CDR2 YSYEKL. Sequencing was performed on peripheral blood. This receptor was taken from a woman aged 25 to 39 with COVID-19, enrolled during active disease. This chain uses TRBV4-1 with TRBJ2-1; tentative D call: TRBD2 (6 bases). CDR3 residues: CASSQVIAVAYNEQFF. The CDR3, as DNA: TGCGCCAGCAGCCAAGTTATAGCGGTAGCCTACAATGAGCAGTTCTTC.